The rows below give T cell receptor beta chains drawn from one sample of a study of T cell responses to AZD1222 COVID-19 vaccine. Produced via immunoSEQ multiplex PCR; TCRdb's table is partial and in-frame only. The sample lists around 140,000 clones, approximately 93% seen once, with roughly 5.6% in the top ten. The source was peripheral blood, collected on day 0 of AZD1222 vaccination. These receptors were collected from an adult in good health. The CDR3 runs from the conserved cysteine through the conserved F or W. D genes are given only for firm matches. Not all rows give a size; the values are once, few, many and, for expanded clones, a class.

j_call: TRBJ1-1
clone_size: once
v_call: TRBV27
d_call: TRBD1
cdr3_nt: TGTGCCAGCAGTCCCGGACAGGGCGGCACTGAAGCTTTCTTT
cdr3_aa: CASSPGQGGTEAFF

j_call: TRBJ2-1
clone_size: -
v_call: TRBV11-1
d_call: -
cdr3_nt: TGTGCCAGCAGCTGGGCCCGGAGTACCCTAGTCAATGAGCAGTTCTTC
cdr3_aa: CASSWARSTLVNEQFF

j_call: TRBJ1-5
clone_size: once
v_call: TRBV19
d_call: -
cdr3_nt: TGTGCCAGTAGTATATGGGGTTTTACTCAGCCCCAGCATTTT
cdr3_aa: CASSIWGFTQPQHF

j_call: TRBJ1-2
clone_size: -
v_call: TRBV18
d_call: -
cdr3_nt: TGTGCCAGTCAGGAGAACCCTAACTATGGCTACACCTTC
cdr3_aa: CASQENPNYGYTF

j_call: TRBJ2-7
clone_size: -
v_call: TRBV15
d_call: -
cdr3_nt: TGTGCCACCAGCAGAGATCGAGAGGGGACGCTAGATGAGCAGTACTTC
cdr3_aa: CATSRDREGTLDEQYF

j_call: TRBJ1-1
clone_size: -
v_call: TRBV9
d_call: -
cdr3_nt: TGTGCCAGCAGCGATGGACGGAATGAAGCTTTCTTT
cdr3_aa: CASSDGRNEAFF

j_call: TRBJ2-7
clone_size: -
v_call: TRBV14
d_call: -
cdr3_nt: TGTGCCAGCAGCCAAGAAGTGTCCCTTCTAAGCGAGCAGTACTTC
cdr3_aa: CASSQEVSLLSEQYF

j_call: TRBJ2-2
clone_size: once
v_call: TRBV27
d_call: -
cdr3_nt: TGTGCCAGCGACCAGGGGCCGAACACCGGGGAGCTGTTTTTT
cdr3_aa: CASDQGPNTGELFF

j_call: TRBJ1-5
clone_size: -
v_call: TRBV4-2
d_call: -
cdr3_nt: TGTGCCAGCAGCCAAGCGGCGGAAGGGTGGAATCAGCCCCAGCATTTT
cdr3_aa: CASSQAAEGWNQPQHF

j_call: TRBJ2-3
clone_size: -
v_call: TRBV28
d_call: TRBD2
cdr3_nt: TGTGCCAGCAGTTCGCCCTACGGACTAGCGGACACAGATACGCAGTATTTT
cdr3_aa: CASSSPYGLADTDTQYF

j_call: TRBJ1-5
clone_size: once
v_call: TRBV29-1
d_call: -
cdr3_nt: TGCAGCGCCGTGGGGGGGGATGGACAGCCCCAGCATTTT
cdr3_aa: CSAVGGDGQPQHF

j_call: TRBJ2-7
clone_size: -
v_call: TRBV19
d_call: TRBD1
cdr3_nt: TGTGCCAGTAGTGGAAAGGGGACAGGTGCCCGTTCCTACGAGCAGTACTTC
cdr3_aa: CASSGKGTGARSYEQYF

j_call: TRBJ2-7
clone_size: -
v_call: TRBV30
d_call: TRBD2
cdr3_nt: TGTGCCTGGAGTGTATCCCTAGCGGGAGACGAGCAGTACTTC
cdr3_aa: CAWSVSLAGDEQYF

j_call: TRBJ2-3
clone_size: -
v_call: TRBV6-5
d_call: -
cdr3_nt: TGTGCCAGCAGTTACTCGATTGGGGCAGATACGCAGTATTTT
cdr3_aa: CASSYSIGADTQYF

j_call: TRBJ2-3
clone_size: few
v_call: TRBV5-5
d_call: TRBD1
cdr3_nt: TGTGCCAGCAGCTCGACAGGGGGCACAGATACGCAGTATTTT
cdr3_aa: CASSSTGGTDTQYF

j_call: TRBJ1-2
clone_size: -
v_call: TRBV15
d_call: TRBD1
cdr3_nt: TGTGCCACCAGCATTATTAGGACAGGAGAGTATGGCTACACCTTC
cdr3_aa: CATSIIRTGEYGYTF

j_call: TRBJ1-5
clone_size: -
v_call: TRBV18
d_call: -
cdr3_nt: TGTGCCAGCTCACCATGGGCGGAGGATAGCAATCAGCCCCAGCATTTT
cdr3_aa: CASSPWAEDSNQPQHF

j_call: TRBJ2-1
clone_size: -
v_call: TRBV3-1/TRBV3-2
d_call: TRBD2
cdr3_nt: TGTGCCAGCAGCCAAGGTGTCGTGGGCGGGGGGGCCTACAATGAGCAGTTCTTC
cdr3_aa: CASSQGVVGGGAYNEQFF

j_call: TRBJ2-3
clone_size: -
v_call: TRBV10-2
d_call: TRBD2
cdr3_nt: TGCGCCAGCAGGACTAGCGGGGTGCGGGCGGGTACGCAGTATTTT
cdr3_aa: CASRTSGVRAGTQYF

j_call: TRBJ2-7
clone_size: few
v_call: TRBV18
d_call: TRBD2
cdr3_nt: TGTGCCAGCTCGTTGACCATGACCGCCGGGACTAGCGGGACCTACGAGCAGTACTTC
cdr3_aa: CASSLTMTAGTSGTYEQYF

j_call: TRBJ1-5
clone_size: -
v_call: TRBV7-9
d_call: -
cdr3_nt: TGTGCCAGCAGCGCTAATAGCAATCAGCCCCAGCATTTT
cdr3_aa: CASSANSNQPQHF

j_call: TRBJ2-7
clone_size: -
v_call: TRBV6-5
d_call: TRBD1
cdr3_nt: TGTGCCAGCAGTCCCAGGGGGCTTGCCTACGAGCAGTACTTC
cdr3_aa: CASSPRGLAYEQYF

j_call: TRBJ1-1
clone_size: -
v_call: TRBV5-1
d_call: -
cdr3_nt: TGCGCCAGCAGCTTGGATGGCAGATCTAACACTGAAGCTTTCTTT
cdr3_aa: CASSLDGRSNTEAFF

j_call: TRBJ2-2
clone_size: once
v_call: TRBV5-4
d_call: -
cdr3_nt: TGTGCCAGCAGCACAGGGGGGGACAACTCCCAAACCGGGGAGCTGTTTTTT
cdr3_aa: CASSTGGDNSQTGELFF

j_call: TRBJ1-6
clone_size: few
v_call: TRBV6-5
d_call: TRBD1
cdr3_nt: TGTGCCAGCAGCGACAGGGGGCGCAGACCCCTCCACTTT
cdr3_aa: CASSDRGRRPLHF

j_call: TRBJ2-7
clone_size: -
v_call: TRBV7-9
d_call: TRBD1
cdr3_nt: TGTGCCAGCAGCTCTCCGAGTGGACAGGGGTTAAGCTCCTACGAGCAGTACTTC
cdr3_aa: CASSSPSGQGLSSYEQYF